This T cell receptor (beta chain) is drawn from a study of T-cell memory formation after mild COVID-19. The CDR3 covers 14 residues. The V end lost 3 bases, the J end lost 0 bases, and 8 bases lay between the germline ends. CDR1 and CDR2 (germline): KGHSH, LQKENI. Employing constant-segment primers, 5'RACE generated TCR alpha and TCR beta cDNA libraries bearing sample barcodes and UMIs. TCRdb re-called the 5' RACE reads with MiXCR, one entry per CDR3 protein. The data show about 200,000 distinct CDR3 sequences, around 18% seen once. Study observations and caveats: Clones shrinking between day 15 and 85 showed a balanced CD4/CD8 split, and those that grew later tilted toward CD4+. Shrinking CD4+ clones were chiefly CM and EM; CD8+ ones were chiefly EMRA.

Turning to this clonotype: The antigen is not known.

The origin of this receptor is an adult woman who had mild COVID-19 (a few samples of this study predate the infection). Cell type and time point are not known. This chain links TRBV18 with TRBJ1-1; D call uncertain. Sequencing used PBMCs or a T cell subset sorted from them (not recorded which). The CDR3 sequence: CASSPLALNTEAFF. CDR3 DNA: TGTGCCAGCTCACCCCTCGCCCTGAACACTGAAGCTTTCTTT.